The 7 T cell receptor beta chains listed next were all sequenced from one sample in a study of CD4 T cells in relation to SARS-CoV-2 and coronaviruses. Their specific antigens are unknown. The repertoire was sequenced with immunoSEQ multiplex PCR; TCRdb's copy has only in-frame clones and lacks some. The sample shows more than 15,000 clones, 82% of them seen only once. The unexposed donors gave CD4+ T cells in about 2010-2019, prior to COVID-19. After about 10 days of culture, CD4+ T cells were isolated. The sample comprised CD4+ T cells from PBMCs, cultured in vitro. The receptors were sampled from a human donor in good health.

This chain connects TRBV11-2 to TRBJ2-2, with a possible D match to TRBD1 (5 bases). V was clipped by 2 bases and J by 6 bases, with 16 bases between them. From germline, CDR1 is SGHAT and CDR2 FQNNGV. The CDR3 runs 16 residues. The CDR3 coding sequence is TGTGCCAGCAGCTTAAACTCCCAATCAGGGTCCGGGGAGCTGTTTTTT. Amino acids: CASSLNSQSGSGELFF.

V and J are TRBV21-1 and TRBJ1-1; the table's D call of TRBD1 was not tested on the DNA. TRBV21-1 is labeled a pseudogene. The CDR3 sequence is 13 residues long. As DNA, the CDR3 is TGTGCCAGCACCAGGGGCAGGGCTCGGGAAGCTTTCTTT. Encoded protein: CASTRGRAREAFF.

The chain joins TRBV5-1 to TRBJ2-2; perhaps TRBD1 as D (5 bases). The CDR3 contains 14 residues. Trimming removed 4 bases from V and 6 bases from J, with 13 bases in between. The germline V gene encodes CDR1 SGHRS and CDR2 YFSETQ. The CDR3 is CASSRLQGSGELFF. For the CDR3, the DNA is TGCGCCAGCAGCCGACTCCAGGGTTCCGGGGAGCTGTTTTTT.

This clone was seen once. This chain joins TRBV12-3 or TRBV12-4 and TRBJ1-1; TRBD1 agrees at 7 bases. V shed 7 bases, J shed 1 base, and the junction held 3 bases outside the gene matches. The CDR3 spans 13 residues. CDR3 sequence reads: CASTWTGNTEAFF. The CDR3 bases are TGTGCCAGCACCTGGACAGGGAACACTGAAGCTTTCTTT.

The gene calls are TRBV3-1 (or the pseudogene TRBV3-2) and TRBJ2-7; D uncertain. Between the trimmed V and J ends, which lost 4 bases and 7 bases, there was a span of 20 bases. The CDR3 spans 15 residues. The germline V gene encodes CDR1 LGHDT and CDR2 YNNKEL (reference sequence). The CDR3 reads CASSRTPMPPGEQYF. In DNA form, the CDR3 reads TGTGCCAGCAGCCGCACTCCGATGCCCCCCGGGGAGCAGTACTTC.

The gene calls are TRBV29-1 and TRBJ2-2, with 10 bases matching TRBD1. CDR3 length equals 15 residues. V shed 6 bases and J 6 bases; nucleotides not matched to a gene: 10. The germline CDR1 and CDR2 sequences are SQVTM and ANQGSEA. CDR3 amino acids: CSVPTGGGGAGELFF. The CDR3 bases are TGCAGCGTCCCGACAGGGGGCGGTGGGGCCGGGGAGCTGTTTTTT.

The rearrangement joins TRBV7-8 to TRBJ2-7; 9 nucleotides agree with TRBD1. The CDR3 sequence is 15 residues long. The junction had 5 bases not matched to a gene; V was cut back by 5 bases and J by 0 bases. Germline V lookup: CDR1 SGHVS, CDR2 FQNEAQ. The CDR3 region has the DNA TGTGCCAGCAGCCAGGACAGGGGCAACTCCTACGAGCAGTACTTC. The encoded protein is CASSQDRGNSYEQYF.